Listed below are T cell receptor beta chains from one sample, sequenced in a study of T cell responses to AZD1222 COVID-19 vaccine. Only in-frame clones appear in the TCRdb table, and some are missing; sequencing was by immunoSEQ multiplex PCR. The table lists around 100,000 clones, more than 75% of them singletons. Specimen: peripheral blood, collected on day 0 of MenACWY control vaccination. These receptors were taken from an adult in good health. Both conserved end residues are part of each CDR3.

v_call	j_call	cdr3_aa
TRBV11-3	TRBJ2-7	CASSRQGGREQYF
TRBV10-2	TRBJ1-2	CASRRDEDYGYTF
TRBV7-2	TRBJ1-6	CASSLAPAGINSPLHF
TRBV18	TRBJ1-2	CASSPPTGTYGYTF
TRBV2	TRBJ1-5	CASRVSRGEPQHF
TRBV18	TRBJ1-4	CASSPENMGGEKLFF
TRBV4-3	TRBJ2-7	CASSQGLGRVGSYEQYF
TRBV10-3	TRBJ2-7	CAISDAMGGYEQYF
TRBV7-2	TRBJ2-1	CASSFGGNNEQFF
TRBV6-5	TRBJ2-7	CASSYSTAYEQYF
TRBV18	TRBJ2-7	CASSPGLAPYYEQYF
TRBV6-5	TRBJ2-1	CASGYPGTLSGNEQFF
TRBV6-5	TRBJ1-5	CATATGYYQPQHF
TRBV19	TRBJ2-7	CATNPGTSGVFAYEQYF
TRBV5-8	TRBJ2-3	CASSWGQPRDTQYF
TRBV7-2	TRBJ1-2	CASSLAGQTSNYGYTF
TRBV7-8	TRBJ1-1	CASSLVFPNTEAFF
TRBV5-6	TRBJ2-3	CASSLGGRTDTQYF
TRBV9	TRBJ2-5	CASSVEGTGVGETQYF
TRBV3-1/TRBV3-2	TRBJ1-5	CASSQGPPTFSQPQHF
TRBV6-5	TRBJ1-1	CASSYRAGSAEAFF
TRBV7-2	TRBJ1-1	CASSLEGPMWAFF
TRBV7-2	TRBJ2-1	CASSLGRLAGGRYNEQFF
TRBV3-1/TRBV3-2	TRBJ2-3	CASSRLGGVTQYF
TRBV2	TRBJ2-1	CASNTYNEQFF
TRBV19	TRBJ2-1	CASSRQDGNEQFF
TRBV5-5	TRBJ1-5	CASSLEHSNQPQHF
TRBV6-5	TRBJ2-1	CASSYGQGSRFF
TRBV7-2	TRBJ1-1	CASSLSISTNTEAFF
TRBV20-1	TRBJ2-1	CSARQGNEQFF
TRBV6-4	TRBJ1-5	CASSVEGNQPQHF
TRBV24-1	TRBJ1-1	CATSDGSRTYHVKNTEAFF
TRBV6-2/TRBV6-3	TRBJ2-5	CASSYSISIETQYF
TRBV5-8	TRBJ1-5	CASSLGTDNQPQHF
TRBV29-1	TRBJ1-2	CSVEDPPMGPITF
TRBV27	TRBJ1-4	CASSFRLAGKGGEKLFF
TRBV28	TRBJ1-2	CASSFGGRGYTF